A single sample gave rise to the 5 T cell receptor beta chains below, sequenced in a study of molecular identifiers for immune sequencing clone quantification. TCRdb reprocessed the PCR reads via MiXCR and lists one record per CDR3 protein. The sample lists roughly 630,000 distinct CDR3 sequences; around 25% were seen once. Sequencing input: naive CD8+ T cells from blood, with Jurkat cell RNA spiked in. Subset described: FACS-sorted CD8+CD4-CCR7+CD45RA+ naive T cells. The receptors stem from a human donor in good health. Some libraries in this study had Jurkat cell RNA spiked in.

This clonotype appeared many times. In DNA, the CDR3 is TGTGCCAGCAGCTTGGACACCTTCTCCTACGAGCAGTACTTC. It is translated as CASSLDTFSYEQYF. This chain uses TRBV5-6 with TRBJ2-7; D remains ambiguous. The germline CDR1 and CDR2 sequences are SGHDT and YYEEEE. The CDR3 loop spans 14 amino acids. V shed 0 bases and J shed 0 bases, with 7 bases lying between them. The full variable domain, with the rest looked up from reference TRBV5-6 and TRBJ2-7, is DAGVTQSPTHLIKTRGQQVTLRCSPKSGHDTVSWYQQALGQGPQFIFQYYEEEERQRGNFPDRFSGHQFPNYSSELNVNALLLGDSALYLCASSLDTFSYEQYFGPGTRLTVT.

At least ten counts were recorded for this clonotype. The V call is TRBV27, the J call TRBJ1-5, with D uncertain. The germline CDR1 and CDR2 sequences are MNHEY and SMNVEV (reference sequence). The CDR3 is made up of 14 amino acids. The ends were cut back, 5 bases at V and 9 bases at J, with 17 bases in the middle. The CDR3 reads CASSPNYLRWPQHF. The DNA of the CDR3 is TGTGCCAGCAGTCCCAATTACCTACGTTGGCCCCAGCATTTT.

The CDR3 DNA sequence: TGTGCCATCAGTGAGGGGCGACAGGGCCAAGAGACCCAGTACTTC. Amino acids: CAISEGRQGQETQYF. The chain couples TRBV10-3 to TRBJ2-5; 7 nucleotides match TRBD1. With 2 bases clipped from V and 1 base from J, the junction kept 4 bases outside the gene matches. The CDR3 has 15 residues. Germline V gene sequence: CDR1 ENHRY, CDR2 SYGVKD.

This clonotype has only a few counts. An end of the junction does not agree with germline; a read error may underlie this. The J gene is TRBJ1-5, the V gene TRBV7-7; D might be TRBD1 (5 bases). Germline-derived CDR1 and CDR2 are SSHAT and FNYEAQ (reference sequence). There are 17 residues in the CDR3. CDR3 sequence reads: CASRPRPGTVDNQPQHF. The CDR3 bases are TGTGCTAGCAGACCAAGGCCAGGGACGGTAGACAATCAGCCCCAGCATTTT.

This clonotype has more than one count but fewer than ten. The V gene is TRBV19, the J gene TRBJ2-1; D possibly corresponds to TRBD1 (5 bases). The CDR3 consists of 15 residues. Trimming took 8 bases from V and 4 from J, leaving 18 bases between them. CDR1 and CDR2 from the germline V gene are LNHDA and SQIVND (reference sequence). CDR3 sequence: CASGWGTRSYNEQFF. The CDR3 DNA reads TGTGCCAGTGGTTGGGGCACCAGAAGTTACAATGAGCAGTTCTTC.